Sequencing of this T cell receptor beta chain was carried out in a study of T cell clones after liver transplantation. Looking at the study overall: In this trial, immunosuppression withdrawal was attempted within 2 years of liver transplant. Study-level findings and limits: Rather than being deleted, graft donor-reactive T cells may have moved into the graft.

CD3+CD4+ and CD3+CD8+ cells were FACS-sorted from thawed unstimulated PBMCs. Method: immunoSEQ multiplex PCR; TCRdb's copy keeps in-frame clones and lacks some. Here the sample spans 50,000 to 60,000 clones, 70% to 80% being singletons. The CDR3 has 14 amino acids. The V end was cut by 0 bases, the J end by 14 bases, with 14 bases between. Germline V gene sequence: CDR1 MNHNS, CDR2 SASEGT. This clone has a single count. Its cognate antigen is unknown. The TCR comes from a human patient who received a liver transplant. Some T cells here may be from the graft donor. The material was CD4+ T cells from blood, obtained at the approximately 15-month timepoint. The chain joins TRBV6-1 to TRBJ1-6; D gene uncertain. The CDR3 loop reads CASSEALIGFTLHF. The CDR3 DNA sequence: TGTGCCAGCAGTGAAGCCCTAATCGGCTTCACCCTCCACTTT.